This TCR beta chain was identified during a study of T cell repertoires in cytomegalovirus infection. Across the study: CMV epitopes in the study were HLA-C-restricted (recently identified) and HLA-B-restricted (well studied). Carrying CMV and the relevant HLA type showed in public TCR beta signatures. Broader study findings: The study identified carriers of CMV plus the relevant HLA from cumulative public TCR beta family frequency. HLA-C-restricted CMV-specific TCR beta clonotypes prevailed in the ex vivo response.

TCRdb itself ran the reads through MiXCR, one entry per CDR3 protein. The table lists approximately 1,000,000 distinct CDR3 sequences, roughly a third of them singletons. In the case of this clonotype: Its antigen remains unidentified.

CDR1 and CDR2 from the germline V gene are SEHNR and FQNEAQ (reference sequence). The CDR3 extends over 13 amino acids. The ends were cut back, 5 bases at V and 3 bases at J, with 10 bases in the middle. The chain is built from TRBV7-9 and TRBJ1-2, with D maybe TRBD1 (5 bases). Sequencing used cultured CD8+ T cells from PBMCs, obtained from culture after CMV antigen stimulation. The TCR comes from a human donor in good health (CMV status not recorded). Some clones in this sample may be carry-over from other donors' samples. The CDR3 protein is CASSIQTDYGYTF. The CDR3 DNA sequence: TGTGCCAGCAGCATTCAGACAGACTATGGCTACACCTTC.